This TCR beta chain was captured by sequencing in a study of metastatic and nonmetastatic thyroid tumors. Study at large: Repertoire comparisons spanned blood and tumor or nodule tissue from malignant and benign thyroid patients.

Study conclusions and caveats: Benign nodules were reported to have significantly lower TCR beta diversity than malignant thyroid tumors, in blood and tumor.

This clone has at least ten counts. As yet, its antigen is unknown. Ahead of thyroid surgery, no patient had received treatment of any kind. The V and J ends lost 6 bases and 2 bases respectively, with 17 bases between them. The length of the CDR3 is 16 residues. Germline V gene data show CDR1 as MNHNS and CDR2 as SASEGT. TCRdb reanalyzed the PCR reads via MiXCR. Of around 19,000 clones listed, around a sixth are singletons. This clonotype was sampled from a female donor with papillary thyroid cancer or a benign thyroid nodule (not recorded which). Some clones in this sample may be carry-over from other donors' samples. This chain connects TRBV6-1 to TRBJ1-5; maybe TRBD1 (6 bases). The sample consisted of blood. The CDR3 DNA is TGTGCCAGCAGAGGGGCGGGGGCGAGAGGCAATCAGCCCCAGCATTTT. This encodes CASRGAGARGNQPQHF.